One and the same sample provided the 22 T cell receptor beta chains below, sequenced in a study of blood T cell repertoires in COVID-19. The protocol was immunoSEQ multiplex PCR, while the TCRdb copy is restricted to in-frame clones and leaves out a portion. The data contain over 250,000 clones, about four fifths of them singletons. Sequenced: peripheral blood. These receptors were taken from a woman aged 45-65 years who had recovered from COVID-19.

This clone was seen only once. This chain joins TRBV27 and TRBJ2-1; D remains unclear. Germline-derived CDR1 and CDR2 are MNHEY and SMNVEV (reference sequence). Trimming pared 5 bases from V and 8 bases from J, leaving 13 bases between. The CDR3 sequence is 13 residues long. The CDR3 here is CASSPNPGHEQFF. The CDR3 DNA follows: TGTGCCAGCAGTCCCAACCCTGGCCATGAGCAGTTCTTC.

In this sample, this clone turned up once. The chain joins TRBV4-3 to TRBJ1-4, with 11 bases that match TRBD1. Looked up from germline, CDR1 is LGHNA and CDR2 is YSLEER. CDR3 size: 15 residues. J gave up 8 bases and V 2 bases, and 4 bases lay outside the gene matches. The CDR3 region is CASSQYGTGGEKLFF. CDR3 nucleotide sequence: TGCGCCAGCAGCCAATACGGGACAGGGGGAGAAAAACTGTTTTTT.

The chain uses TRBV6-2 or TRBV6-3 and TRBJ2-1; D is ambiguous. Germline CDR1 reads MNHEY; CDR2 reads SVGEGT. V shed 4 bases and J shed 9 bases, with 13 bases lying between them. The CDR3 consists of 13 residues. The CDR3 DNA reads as TGTGCCAGCAGTTCGATGTTAACTGCTGAGCAGTTCTTC. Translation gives CASSSMLTAEQFF.

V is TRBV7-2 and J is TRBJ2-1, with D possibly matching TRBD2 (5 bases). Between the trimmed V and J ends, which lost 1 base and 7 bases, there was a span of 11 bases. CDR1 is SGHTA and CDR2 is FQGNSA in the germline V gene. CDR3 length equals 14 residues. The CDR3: CASSLGASSNEQFF. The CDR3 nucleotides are TGTGCCAGCAGCTTAGGAGCTAGCTCGAATGAGCAGTTCTTC.

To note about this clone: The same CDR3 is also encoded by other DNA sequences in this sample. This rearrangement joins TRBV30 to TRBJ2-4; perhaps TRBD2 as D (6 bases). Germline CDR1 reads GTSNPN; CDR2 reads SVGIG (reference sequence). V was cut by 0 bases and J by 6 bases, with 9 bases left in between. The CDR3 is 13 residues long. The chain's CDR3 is CAWSVRGGNIQYF. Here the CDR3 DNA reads TGTGCCTGGAGTGTACGGGGAGGAAACATTCAGTACTTC.

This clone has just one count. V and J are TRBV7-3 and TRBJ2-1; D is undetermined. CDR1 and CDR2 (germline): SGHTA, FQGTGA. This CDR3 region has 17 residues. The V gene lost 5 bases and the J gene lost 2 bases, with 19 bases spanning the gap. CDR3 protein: CASSLSAPGGAYNEQFF. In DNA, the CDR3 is TGTGCCAGCAGCCTATCGGCTCCCGGTGGAGCCTACAATGAGCAGTTCTTC.

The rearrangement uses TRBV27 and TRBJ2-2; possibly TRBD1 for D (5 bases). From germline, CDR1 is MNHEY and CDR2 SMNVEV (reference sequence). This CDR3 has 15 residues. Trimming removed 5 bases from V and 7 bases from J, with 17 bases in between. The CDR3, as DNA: TGTGCCAGCAGTCTCCGACCAGGGCAGATCGGGGAGCTGTTTTTT. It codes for CASSLRPGQIGELFF.

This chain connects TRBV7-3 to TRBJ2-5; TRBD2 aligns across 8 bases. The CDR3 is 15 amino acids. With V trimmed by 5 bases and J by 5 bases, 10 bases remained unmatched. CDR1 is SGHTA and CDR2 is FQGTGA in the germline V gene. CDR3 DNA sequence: TGTGCCAGCAGCCCAGCGGGGGCGGGCGGGGAGACCCAGTACTTC. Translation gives CASSPAGAGGETQYF. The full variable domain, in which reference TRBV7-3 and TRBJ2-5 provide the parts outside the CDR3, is GAGVSQTPSNKVTEKGKYVELRCDPISGHTALYWYRQSLGQGPEFLIYFQGTGAADDSGLPNDRFFAVRPEGSVSTLKIQRTERGDSAVYLCASSPAGAGGETQYFGPGTRLLVL.

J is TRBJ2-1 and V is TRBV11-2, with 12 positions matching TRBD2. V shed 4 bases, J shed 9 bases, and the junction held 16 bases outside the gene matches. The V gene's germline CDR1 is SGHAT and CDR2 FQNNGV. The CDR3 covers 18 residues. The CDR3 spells CASSSFGLAGRLNGEQFF. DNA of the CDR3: TGTGCCAGCAGCTCCTTCGGACTAGCGGGGAGATTGAACGGTGAGCAGTTCTTC.

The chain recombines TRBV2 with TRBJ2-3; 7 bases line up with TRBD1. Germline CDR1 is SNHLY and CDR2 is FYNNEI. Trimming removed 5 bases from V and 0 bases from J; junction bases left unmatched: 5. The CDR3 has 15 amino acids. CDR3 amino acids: CASSSDRASTDTQYF. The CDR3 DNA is TGTGCCAGCAGTTCAGACAGGGCAAGCACAGATACGCAGTATTTT.

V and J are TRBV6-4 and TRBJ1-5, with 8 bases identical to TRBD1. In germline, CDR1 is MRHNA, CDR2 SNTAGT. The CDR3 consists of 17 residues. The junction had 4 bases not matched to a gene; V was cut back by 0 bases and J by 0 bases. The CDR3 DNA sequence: TGTGCCAGCAGTGACTCGTACAGGGGGGATAGCAATCAGCCCCAGCATTTT. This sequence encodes CASSDSYRGDSNQPQHF.

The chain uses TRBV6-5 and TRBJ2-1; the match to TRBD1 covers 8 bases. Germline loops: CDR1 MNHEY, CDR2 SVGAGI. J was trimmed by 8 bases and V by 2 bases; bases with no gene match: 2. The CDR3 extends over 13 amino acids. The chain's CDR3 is CASSYDRGDEQFF. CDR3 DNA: TGTGCCAGCAGTTACGACAGGGGTGATGAGCAGTTCTTC.

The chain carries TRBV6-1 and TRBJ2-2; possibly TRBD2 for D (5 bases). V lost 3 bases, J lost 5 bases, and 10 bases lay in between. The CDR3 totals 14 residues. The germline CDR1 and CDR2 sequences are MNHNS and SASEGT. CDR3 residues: CASSDLRGTGELFF. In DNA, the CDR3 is TGTGCCAGCAGTGATCTCCGGGGAACCGGGGAGCTGTTTTTT.

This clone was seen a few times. The CDR3 DNA sequence: TGTGCCAGCAGCTTAGCCGACAGGGGGCATGAGACCCAGTACTTC. Translated, it gives CASSLADRGHETQYF. The chain joins TRBV7-2 to TRBJ2-5; 10 bases are shared with TRBD1. With V trimmed by 0 bases and J by 5 bases, 3 bases remained unmatched. This CDR3 has 15 residues. In germline, CDR1 is SGHTA, CDR2 FQGNSA. Full variable domain (missing parts from reference TRBV7-2 and TRBJ2-5): GAGVSQSPSNKVTEKGKDVELRCDPISGHTALYWYRQSLGQGLEFLIYFQGNSAPDKSGLPSDRFSAERTGGSVSTLTIQRTQQEDSAVYLCASSLADRGHETQYFGPGTRLLVL.

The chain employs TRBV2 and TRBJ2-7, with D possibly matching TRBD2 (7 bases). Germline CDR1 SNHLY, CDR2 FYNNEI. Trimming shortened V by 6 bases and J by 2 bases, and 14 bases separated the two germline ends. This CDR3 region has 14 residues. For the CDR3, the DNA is TGTGCCAGCAGGGGGGGGGCAGCTCCCTACGAGCAGTACTTC. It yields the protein CASRGGAAPYEQYF.

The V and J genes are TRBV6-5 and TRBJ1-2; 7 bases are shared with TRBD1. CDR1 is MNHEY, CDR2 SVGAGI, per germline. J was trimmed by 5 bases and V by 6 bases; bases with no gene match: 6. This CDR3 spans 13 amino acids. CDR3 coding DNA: TGTGCCAGCAGAACAACAGGGGAATATGGCTACACCTTC. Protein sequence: CASRTTGEYGYTF.

CDR3 nucleotides: TGTGCCAGCAGCTCCACAGTGGAGACAGGGTCTACATACACAGATACGCAGTATTTT. Residues: CASSSTVETGSTYTDTQYF. The chain employs TRBV7-9 and TRBJ2-3, with 7 bases aligning to TRBD1. The ends lost 4 bases at V and 2 bases at J; junction bases unmatched: 18. The length of the CDR3 is 19 residues. Germline V CDR1 and CDR2: SEHNR, FQNEAQ (reference sequence). The whole variable domain, filled in from reference TRBV7-9 and TRBJ2-3, reads DTGVSQNPRHKITKRGQNVTFRCDPISEHNRLYWYRQTLGQGPEFLTYFQNEAQLEKSRLLSDRFSAERPKGSFSTLEIQRTEQGDSAMYLCASSSTVETGSTYTDTQYFGPGTRLTVL.

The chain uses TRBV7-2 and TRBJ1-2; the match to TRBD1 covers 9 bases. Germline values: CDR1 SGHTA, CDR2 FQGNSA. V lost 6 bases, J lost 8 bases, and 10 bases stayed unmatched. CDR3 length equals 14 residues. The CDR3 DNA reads TGTGCCAGCAGTTTTAGGGACAGGGCAGGCGGCTACACCTTC. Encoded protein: CASSFRDRAGGYTF.

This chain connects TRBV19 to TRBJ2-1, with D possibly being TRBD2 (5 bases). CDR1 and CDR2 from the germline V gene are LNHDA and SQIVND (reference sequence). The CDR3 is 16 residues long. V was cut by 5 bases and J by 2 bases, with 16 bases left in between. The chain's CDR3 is CASSPPGSRAYNEQFF. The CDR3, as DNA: TGTGCCAGTAGTCCGCCGGGGTCAAGGGCCTACAATGAGCAGTTCTTC.

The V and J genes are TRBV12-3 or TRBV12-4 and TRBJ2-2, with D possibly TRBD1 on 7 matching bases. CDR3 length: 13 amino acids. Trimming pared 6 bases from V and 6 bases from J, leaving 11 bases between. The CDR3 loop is CASSSRGAGELFF. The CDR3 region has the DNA TGTGCCAGCAGCAGCAGGGGGGCCGGGGAGCTGTTTTTT.

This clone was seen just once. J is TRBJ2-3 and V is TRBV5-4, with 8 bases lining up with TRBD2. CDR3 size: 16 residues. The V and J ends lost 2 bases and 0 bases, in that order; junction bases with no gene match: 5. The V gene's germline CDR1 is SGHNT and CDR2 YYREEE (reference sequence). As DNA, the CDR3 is TGTGCCAGCAGCTTCGGGGGGGGAGGAAGCACAGATACGCAGTATTTT. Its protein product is CASSFGGGGSTDTQYF.

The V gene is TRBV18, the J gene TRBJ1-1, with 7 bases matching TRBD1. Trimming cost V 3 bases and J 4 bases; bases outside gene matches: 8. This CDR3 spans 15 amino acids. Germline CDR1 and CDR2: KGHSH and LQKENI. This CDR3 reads CASSPNEGAPTEAFF. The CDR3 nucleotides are TGTGCCAGCTCACCGAATGAGGGGGCCCCCACTGAAGCTTTCTTT. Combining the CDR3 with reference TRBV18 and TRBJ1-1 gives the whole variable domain NAGVMQNPRHLVRRRGQEARLRCSPMKGHSHVYWYRQLPEEGLKFMVYLQKENIIDESGMPKERFSAEFPKEGPSILRIQQVVRGDSAAYFCASSPNEGAPTEAFFGQGTRLTVV.